This T cell receptor (beta chain) derives from a study of blood T cell repertoires in COVID-19. Across the whole study: Material from acute and convalescent COVID-19 was sourced from the United States, Italy and Spain. PBMCs, B-cell-depleted T cells, or T cells provided the cDNA or gDNA that made up the material.

As originally analysed: Amplification of reference gene primers was used by the study to estimate nucleated cell counts. Produced via immunoSEQ multiplex PCR; TCRdb's table is partial and in-frame only. The DNA was the basis for D and trimming; V, J and clone size are from that table. The sample holds approximately 210,000 clones, about 83% seen once. The CDR3 has 14 amino acids. V was shortened by 6 bases and J by 1 base, with 12 bases between the two germline ends. In germline, CDR1 is SQVTM, CDR2 ANQGSEA. The clonotype originates from a woman aged 40 to 50 with active or convalescent COVID-19. The specimen sequenced was peripheral blood. The rearrangement uses TRBV29-1 and TRBJ2-2; D unresolved. The CDR3 region has the DNA TGCAGCGTGCGGCCGTCGAAGAACACCGGGGAGCTGTTTTTT. As protein: CSVRPSKNTGELFF.